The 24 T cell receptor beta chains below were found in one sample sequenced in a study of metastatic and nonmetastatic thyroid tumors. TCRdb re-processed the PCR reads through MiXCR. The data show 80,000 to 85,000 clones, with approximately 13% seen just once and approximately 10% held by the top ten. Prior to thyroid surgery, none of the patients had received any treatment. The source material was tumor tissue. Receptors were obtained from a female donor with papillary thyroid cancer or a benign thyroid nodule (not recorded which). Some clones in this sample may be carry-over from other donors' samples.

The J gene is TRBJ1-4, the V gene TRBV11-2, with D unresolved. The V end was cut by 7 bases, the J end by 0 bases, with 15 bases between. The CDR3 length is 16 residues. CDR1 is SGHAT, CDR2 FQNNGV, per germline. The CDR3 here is CASTTHPAATNEKLFF. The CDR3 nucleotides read TGTGCCAGCACCACCCACCCAGCTGCAACTAATGAAAAACTGTTTTTT.

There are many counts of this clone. The CDR3 nucleotides are TGTGCCAGCCTCTCCGGAACACCCGCCTACGAGCAGTACTTC. This gives the protein CASLSGTPAYEQYF. The rearrangement uses TRBV28 and TRBJ2-7; D is uncertain. This CDR3 comprises 14 residues. The germline gives CDR1 MDHEN, CDR2 SYDVKM. V was trimmed by 8 bases and J by 2 bases, leaving 16 bases between them.

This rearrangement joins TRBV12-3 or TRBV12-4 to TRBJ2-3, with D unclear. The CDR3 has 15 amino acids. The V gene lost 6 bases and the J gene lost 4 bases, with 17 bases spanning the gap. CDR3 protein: CASSPFFRLADTQYF. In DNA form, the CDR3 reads TGTGCCAGCAGCCCCTTTTTTCGGTTGGCAGATACGCAGTATTTT.

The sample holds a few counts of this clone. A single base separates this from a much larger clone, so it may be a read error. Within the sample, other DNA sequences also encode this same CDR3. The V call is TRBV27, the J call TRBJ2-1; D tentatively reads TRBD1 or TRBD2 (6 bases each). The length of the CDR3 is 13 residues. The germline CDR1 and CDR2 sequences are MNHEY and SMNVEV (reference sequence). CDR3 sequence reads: CASSFLGGNEQFF. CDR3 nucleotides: TGTGCCAGCAGCTTTCTGGGGGGCAATGAGCAGTTCTTT.

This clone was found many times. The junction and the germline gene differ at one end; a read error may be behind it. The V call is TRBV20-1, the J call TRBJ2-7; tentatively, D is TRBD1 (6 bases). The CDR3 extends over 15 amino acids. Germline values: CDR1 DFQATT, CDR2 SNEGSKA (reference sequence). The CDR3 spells CSTRDSKGVDYEQYF. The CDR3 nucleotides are TGCAGTACTAGAGATTCCAAGGGGGTGGATTACGAGCAGTACTTC.

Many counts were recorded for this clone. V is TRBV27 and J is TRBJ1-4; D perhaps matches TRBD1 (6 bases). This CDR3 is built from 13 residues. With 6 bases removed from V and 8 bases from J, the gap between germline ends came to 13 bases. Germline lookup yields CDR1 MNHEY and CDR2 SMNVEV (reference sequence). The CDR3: CASRRGVYEKLFF. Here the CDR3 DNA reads TGTGCCAGCAGAAGGGGGGTTTACGAAAAACTGTTTTTT.

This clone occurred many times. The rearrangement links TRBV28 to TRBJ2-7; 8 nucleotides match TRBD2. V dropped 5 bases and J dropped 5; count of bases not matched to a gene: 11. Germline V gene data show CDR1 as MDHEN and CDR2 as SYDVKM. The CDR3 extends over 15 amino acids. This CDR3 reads CASSTILAVYHEQYF. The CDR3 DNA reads TGTGCCAGCAGTACCATACTAGCGGTTTACCACGAGCAGTACTTC.

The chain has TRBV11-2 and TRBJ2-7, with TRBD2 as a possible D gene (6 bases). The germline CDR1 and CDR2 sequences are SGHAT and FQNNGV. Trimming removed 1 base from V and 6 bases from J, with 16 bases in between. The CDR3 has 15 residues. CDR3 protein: CASSLALAQRAEQYF. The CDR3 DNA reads TGTGCCAGCAGCTTAGCATTGGCTCAGCGGGCCGAGCAGTACTTC.

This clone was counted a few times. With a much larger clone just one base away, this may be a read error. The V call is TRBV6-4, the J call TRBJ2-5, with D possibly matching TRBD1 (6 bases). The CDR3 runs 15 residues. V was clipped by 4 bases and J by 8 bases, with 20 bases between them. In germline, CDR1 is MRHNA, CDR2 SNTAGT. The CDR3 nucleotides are TGTGCCAGCAGTGCCCAGGGCGGTGGGGGCGATACCCAGTACTTC. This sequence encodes CASSAQGGGGDTQYF.

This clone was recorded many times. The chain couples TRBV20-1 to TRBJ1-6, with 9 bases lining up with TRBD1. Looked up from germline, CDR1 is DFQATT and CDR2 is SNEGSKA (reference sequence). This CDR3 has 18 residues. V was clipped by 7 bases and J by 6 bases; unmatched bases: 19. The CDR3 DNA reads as TGCAGTGGACCAAGGTTTGGAGTGGACAGGGGAGGTAATTCACCCCTCCACTTT. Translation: CSGPRFGVDRGGNSPLHF.

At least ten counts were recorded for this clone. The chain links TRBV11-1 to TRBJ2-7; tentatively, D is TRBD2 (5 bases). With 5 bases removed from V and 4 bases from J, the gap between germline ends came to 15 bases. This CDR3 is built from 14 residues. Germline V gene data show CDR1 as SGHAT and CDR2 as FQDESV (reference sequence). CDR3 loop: CASSPGRKIYEQYF. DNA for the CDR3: TGTGCCAGCAGCCCGGGAAGAAAAATTTACGAGCAGTACTTC. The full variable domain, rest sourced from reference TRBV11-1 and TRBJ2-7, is EAEVAQSPRYKITEKSQAVAFWCDPISGHATLYWYRQILGQGPELLVQFQDESVVDDSQLPKDRFSAERLKGVDSTLKIQPAELGDSAMYLCASSPGRKIYEQYFGPGTRLTVT.

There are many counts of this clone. DNA of the CDR3: TGCAGTGCTAGAGATGCCAGATATAACACCGGGGAGCTGTTTTTT. Amino acid sequence: CSARDARYNTGELFF. The chain couples TRBV20-1 to TRBJ2-2; no definite D call. The CDR3 is 15 residues long. Germline loops: CDR1 DFQATT, CDR2 SNEGSKA (reference sequence). V lost 0 bases and J lost 2, with 10 bases in between.

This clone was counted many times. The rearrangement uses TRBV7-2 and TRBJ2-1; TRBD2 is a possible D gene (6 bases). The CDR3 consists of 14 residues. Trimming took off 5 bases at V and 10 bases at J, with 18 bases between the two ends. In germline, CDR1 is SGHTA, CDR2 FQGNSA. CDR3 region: CASSRSRAGGEQFF. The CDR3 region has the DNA TGTGCCAGCAGCCGTTCTAGGGCTGGGGGGGAGCAGTTCTTC.

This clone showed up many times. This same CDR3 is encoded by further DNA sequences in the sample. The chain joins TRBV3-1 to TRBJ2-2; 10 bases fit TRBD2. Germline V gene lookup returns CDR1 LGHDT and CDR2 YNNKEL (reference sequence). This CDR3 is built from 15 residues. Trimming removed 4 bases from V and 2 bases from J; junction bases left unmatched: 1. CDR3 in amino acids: CASSPSGGNTGELFF. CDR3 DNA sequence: TGTGCCAGCAGCCCTAGCGGGGGAAACACCGGGGAGCTGTTTTTT.

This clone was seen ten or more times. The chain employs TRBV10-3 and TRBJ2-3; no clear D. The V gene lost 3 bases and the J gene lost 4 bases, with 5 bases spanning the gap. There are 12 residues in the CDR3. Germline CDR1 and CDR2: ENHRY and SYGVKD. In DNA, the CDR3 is TGTGCCATCAGTGAAACACCAGATACGCAGTATTTT. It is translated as CAISETPDTQYF.

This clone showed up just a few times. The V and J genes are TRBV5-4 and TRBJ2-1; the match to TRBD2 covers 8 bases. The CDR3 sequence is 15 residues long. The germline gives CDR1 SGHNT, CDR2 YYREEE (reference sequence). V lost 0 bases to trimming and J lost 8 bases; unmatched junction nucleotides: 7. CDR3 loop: CASSLVASGYDEQFF. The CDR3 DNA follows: TGTGCCAGCAGCTTGGTTGCTAGCGGGTATGATGAGCAGTTCTTC.

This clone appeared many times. CDR3 coding DNA: TGTGCCAGCAGCCTGACTTTTAACTATGGCTACACCTTC. Translation gives CASSLTFNYGYTF. The chain has TRBV6-1 and TRBJ1-2; D gene ambiguous. This CDR3 has 13 amino acids. The germline V gene encodes CDR1 MNHNS and CDR2 SASEGT. The V end lost 6 bases, the J end lost 1 base, and 9 bases lay between the germline ends.

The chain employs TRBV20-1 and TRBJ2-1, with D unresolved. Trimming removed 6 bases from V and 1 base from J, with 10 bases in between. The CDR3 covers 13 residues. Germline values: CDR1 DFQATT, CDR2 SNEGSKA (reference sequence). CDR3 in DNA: TGCAGTGCGGCGAACTATTCCTACAATGAGCAGTTCTTC. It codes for CSAANYSYNEQFF.

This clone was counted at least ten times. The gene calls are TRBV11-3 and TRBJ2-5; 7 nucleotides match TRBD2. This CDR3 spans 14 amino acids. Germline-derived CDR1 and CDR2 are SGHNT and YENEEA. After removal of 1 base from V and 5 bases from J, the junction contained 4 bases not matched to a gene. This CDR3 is CASSLGGGRETQYF. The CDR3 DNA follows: TGTGCCAGCAGCTTAGGGGGAGGGCGTGAGACCCAGTACTTC.

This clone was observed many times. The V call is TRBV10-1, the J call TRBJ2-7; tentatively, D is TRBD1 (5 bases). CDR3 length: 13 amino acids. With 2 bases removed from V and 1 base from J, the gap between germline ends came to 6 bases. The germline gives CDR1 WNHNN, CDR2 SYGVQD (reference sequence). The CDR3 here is CASSEGASYEQYF. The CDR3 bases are TGCGCCAGCAGTGAGGGGGCTTCCTACGAGCAGTACTTC.

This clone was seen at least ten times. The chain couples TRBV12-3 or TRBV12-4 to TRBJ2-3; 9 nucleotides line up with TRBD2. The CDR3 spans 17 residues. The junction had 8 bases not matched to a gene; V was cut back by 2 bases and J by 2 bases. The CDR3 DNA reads TGTGCCAGCAGTTTATACGGCCTAGCGGGACTCACAGATACGCAGTATTTT. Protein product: CASSLYGLAGLTDTQYF.

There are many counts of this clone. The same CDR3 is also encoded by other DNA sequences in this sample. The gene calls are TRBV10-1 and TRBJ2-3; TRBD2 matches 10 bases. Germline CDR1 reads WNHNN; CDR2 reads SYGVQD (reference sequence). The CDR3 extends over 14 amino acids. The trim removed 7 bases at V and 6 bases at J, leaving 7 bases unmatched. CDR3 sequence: CASNPSGRPDTQYF. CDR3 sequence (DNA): TGCGCCAGCAACCCTAGCGGGAGACCTGATACGCAGTATTTT.

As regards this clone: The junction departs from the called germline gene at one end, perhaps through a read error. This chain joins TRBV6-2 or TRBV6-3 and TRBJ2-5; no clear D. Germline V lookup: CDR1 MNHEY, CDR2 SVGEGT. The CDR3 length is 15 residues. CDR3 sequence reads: CASSYSAWAPETHYF. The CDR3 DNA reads TGTGCCAGCAGTTACTCCGCCTGGGCGCCAGAGACCCATTACTTC.

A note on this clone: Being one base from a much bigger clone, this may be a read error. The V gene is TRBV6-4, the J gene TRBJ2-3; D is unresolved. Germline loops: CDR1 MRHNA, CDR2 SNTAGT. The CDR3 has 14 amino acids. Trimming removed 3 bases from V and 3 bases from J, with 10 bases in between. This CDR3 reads CASSESSRTDTQYF. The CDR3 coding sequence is TGTGCCAGCAGTGAGTCCTCTAGGACAGATACGCAGTATTTT.